This paragraph covers one TCR beta chain sequence. V shed 3 bases and J 0 bases; nucleotides not matched to a gene: 5. Germline loops: CDR1 SGHRS, CDR2 YFSETQ. This CDR3 has 16 amino acids. The sample belongs to a study of blood T cell repertoires in COVID-19. Data came from immunoSEQ multiplex PCR; TCRdb stores just in-frame clones and leaves some out. The top ten clones hold approximately 10% of a sample with 90,000 to 150,000 clones, approximately 83% of them seen once. The sequencing sample was made of peripheral blood. The origin of this receptor is a man aged 80 or over with acute or convalescent COVID-19. This chain links TRBV5-1 with TRBJ1-3; 8 nucleotides line up with TRBD1. The CDR3 is CASSSGTGISGNTIYF. Written as DNA, the CDR3 is TGCGCCAGCAGCTCCGGGACAGGCATCTCTGGAAACACCATATATTTT.